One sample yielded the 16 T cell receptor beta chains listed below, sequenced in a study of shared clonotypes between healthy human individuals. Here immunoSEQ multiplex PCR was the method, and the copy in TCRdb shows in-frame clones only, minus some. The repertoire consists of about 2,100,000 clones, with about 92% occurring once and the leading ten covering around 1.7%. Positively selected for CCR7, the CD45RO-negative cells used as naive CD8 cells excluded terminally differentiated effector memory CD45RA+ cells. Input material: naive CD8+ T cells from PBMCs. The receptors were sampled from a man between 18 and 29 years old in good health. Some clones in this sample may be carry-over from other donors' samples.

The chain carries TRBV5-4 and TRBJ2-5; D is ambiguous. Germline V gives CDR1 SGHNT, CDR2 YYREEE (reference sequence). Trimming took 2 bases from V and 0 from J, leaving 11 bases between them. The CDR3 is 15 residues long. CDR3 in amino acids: CASSLVASYQETQYF. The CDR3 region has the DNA TGTGCCAGCAGCTTAGTCGCCTCGTACCAAGAGACCCAGTACTTC.

The CDR3: CASSIGTANEAFF. The CDR3 DNA sequence: TGTGCCAGTAGTATTGGGACTGCAAATGAAGCTTTCTTT. The V gene is TRBV19, the J gene TRBJ1-1; tentatively, D is TRBD1 (5 bases). CDR3 length: 13 amino acids. Germline V gene lookup returns CDR1 LNHDA and CDR2 SQIVND (reference sequence). V lost 3 bases, J lost 7 bases, and 12 bases lay in between.

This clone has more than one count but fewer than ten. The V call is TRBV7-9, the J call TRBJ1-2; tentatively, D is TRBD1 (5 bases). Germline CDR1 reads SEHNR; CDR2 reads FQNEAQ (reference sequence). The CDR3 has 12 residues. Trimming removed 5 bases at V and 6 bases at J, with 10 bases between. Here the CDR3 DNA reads TGTGCCAGCAGCCCCGGGACGGATGGCTACACCTTC. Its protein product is CASSPGTDGYTF.

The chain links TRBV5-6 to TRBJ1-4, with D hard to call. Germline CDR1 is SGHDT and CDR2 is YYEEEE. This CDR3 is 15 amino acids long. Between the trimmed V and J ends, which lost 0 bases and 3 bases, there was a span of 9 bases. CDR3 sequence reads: CASSLEGTSNEKLFF. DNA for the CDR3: TGTGCCAGCAGCTTGGAGGGTACGTCTAATGAAAAACTGTTTTTT.

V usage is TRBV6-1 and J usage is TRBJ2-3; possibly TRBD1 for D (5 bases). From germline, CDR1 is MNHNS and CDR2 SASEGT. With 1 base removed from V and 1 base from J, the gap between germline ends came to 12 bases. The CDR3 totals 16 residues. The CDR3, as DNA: TGTGCCAGCAGTGAAGGGGCAGGGTATGGCACAGATACGCAGTATTTT. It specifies CASSEGAGYGTDTQYF.

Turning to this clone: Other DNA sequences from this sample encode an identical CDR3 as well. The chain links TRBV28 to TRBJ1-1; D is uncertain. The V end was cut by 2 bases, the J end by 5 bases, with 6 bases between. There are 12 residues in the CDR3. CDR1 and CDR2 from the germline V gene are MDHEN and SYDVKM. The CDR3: CASSLGLTEAFF. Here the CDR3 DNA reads TGTGCCAGCAGTTTAGGGCTAACTGAAGCTTTCTTT.

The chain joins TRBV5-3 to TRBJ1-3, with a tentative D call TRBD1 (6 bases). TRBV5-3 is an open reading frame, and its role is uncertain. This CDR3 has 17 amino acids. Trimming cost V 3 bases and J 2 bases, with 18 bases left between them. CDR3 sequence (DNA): TGTGCCAGAAGCTCGGGGGCGGGACGTGGAACTGGAAACACCATATATTTT. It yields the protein CARSSGAGRGTGNTIYF.

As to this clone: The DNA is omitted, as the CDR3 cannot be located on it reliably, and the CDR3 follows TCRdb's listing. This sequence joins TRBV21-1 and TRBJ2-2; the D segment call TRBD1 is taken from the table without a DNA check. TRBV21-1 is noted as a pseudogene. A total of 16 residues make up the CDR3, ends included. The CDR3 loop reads CASSTWGQGNTGELFF.

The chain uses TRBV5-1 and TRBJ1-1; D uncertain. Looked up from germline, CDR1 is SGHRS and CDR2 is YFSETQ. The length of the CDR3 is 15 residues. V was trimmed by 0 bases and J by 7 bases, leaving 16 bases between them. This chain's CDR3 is CASSLDPLRGSEAFF. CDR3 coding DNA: TGCGCCAGCAGCTTGGATCCCTTAAGAGGGAGTGAAGCTTTCTTT.

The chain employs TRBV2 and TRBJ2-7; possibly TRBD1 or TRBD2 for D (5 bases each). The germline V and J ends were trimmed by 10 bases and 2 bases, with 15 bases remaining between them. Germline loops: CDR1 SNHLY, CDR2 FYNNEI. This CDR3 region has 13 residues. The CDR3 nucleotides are TGTGCCACGCTCCCCGGGGCACCCTACGAGCAGTACTTC. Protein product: CATLPGAPYEQYF.

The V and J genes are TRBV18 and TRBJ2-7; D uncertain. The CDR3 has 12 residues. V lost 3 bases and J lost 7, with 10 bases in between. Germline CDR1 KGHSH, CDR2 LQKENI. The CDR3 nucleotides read TGTGCCAGCTCACCGCCTAGACTGGAGCAGTACTTC. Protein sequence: CASSPPRLEQYF. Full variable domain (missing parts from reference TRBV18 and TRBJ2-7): NAGVMQNPRHLVRRRGQEARLRCSPMKGHSHVYWYRQLPEEGLKFMVYLQKENIIDESGMPKERFSAEFPKEGPSILRIQQVVRGDSAAYFCASSPPRLEQYFGPGTRLTVT.

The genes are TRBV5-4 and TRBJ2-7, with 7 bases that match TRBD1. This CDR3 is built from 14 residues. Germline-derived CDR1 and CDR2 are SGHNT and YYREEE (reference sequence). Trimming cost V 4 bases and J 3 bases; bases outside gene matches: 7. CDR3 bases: TGTGCCAGCAGCATGTGGGACAGCCTCTACGAGCAGTACTTC. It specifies CASSMWDSLYEQYF.

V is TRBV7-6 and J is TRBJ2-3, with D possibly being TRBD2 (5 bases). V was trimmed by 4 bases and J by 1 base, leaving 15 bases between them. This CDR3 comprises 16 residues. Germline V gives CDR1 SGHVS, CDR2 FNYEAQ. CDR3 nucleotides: TGTGCCAGCAGCTCGCCCACACGGGGAGGCACAGATACGCAGTATTTT. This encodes CASSSPTRGGTDTQYF.

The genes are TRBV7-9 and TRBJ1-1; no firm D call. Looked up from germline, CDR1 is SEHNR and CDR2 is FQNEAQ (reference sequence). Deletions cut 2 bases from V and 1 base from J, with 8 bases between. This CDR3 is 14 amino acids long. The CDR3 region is CASSLSPGNTEAFF. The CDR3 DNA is TGTGCCAGCAGCTTATCCCCAGGGAACACTGAAGCTTTCTTT. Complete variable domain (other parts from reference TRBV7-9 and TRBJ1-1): DTGVSQNPRHKITKRGQNVTFRCDPISEHNRLYWYRQTLGQGPEFLTYFQNEAQLEKSRLLSDRFSAERPKGSFSTLEIQRTEQGDSAMYLCASSLSPGNTEAFFGQGTRLTVV.

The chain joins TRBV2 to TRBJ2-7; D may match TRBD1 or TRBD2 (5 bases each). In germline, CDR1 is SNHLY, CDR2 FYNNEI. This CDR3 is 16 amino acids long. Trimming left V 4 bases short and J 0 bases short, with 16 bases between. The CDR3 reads CASSVNRDVLSYEQYF. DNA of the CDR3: TGTGCCAGCAGTGTCAATCGGGACGTCCTCTCCTACGAGCAGTACTTC. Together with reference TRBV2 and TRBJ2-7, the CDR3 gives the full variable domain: EPEVTQTPSHQVTQMGQEVILRCVPISNHLYFYWYRQILGQKVEFLVSFYNNEISEKSEIFDDQFSVERPDGSNFTLKIRSTKLEDSAMYFCASSVNRDVLSYEQYFGPGTRLTVT.

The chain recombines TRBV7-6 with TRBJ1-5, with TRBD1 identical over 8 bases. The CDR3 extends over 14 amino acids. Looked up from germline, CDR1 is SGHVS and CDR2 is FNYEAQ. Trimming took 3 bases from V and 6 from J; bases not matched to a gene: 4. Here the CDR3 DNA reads TGTGCCAGCAGCTTGCTAACAGGGGGTCAGCCCCAGCATTTT. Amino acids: CASSLLTGGQPQHF.